Sequencing of this TCR beta chain was carried out in a study of Graves' ophthalmopathy and Graves' hyperthyroidism. Notes on this clonotype: What it binds is unknown.

Amplification of the TCR beta CDR3 regions used RNA transcripts (as template). RT-PCR was first run with HTBI primers, then multiplex PCR in a second round. TCRdb recomputed calls from the multiplex PCR reads with MiXCR, one row per CDR3 protein. Among roughly 1.1 million distinct CDR3 sequences listed, roughly two fifths were seen once. Certain patients were not enrolled. These were patients with other autoimmune diseases, uncontrolled infections, pregnancy or lactation. Each diagnosis was determined on the basis of clinical symptoms, serum thyroxine, TRAb, thyroid ultrasound and orbital computed tomography. This CDR3 contains 15 residues. Germline CDR1 is SGDLS and CDR2 is YYNGEE. Germline trimming cut 4 bases from V and 4 bases from J; bases unmatched to any gene: 9. Regarding the study as a whole: A majority of expanded thyroid clonotypes exceeding 0.001 frequency were likewise present in blood.

Material: peripheral blood or thyroid tissue (not recorded which). The chain joins TRBV9 to TRBJ1-1; 8 positions agree with TRBD1. This TCR came from an adult man with Graves' hyperthyroidism. CDR3 sequence: CASSQATGVGTEAFF. CDR3 bases: TGTGCCAGCAGCCAAGCGACAGGGGTGGGCACTGAAGCTTTCTTT.